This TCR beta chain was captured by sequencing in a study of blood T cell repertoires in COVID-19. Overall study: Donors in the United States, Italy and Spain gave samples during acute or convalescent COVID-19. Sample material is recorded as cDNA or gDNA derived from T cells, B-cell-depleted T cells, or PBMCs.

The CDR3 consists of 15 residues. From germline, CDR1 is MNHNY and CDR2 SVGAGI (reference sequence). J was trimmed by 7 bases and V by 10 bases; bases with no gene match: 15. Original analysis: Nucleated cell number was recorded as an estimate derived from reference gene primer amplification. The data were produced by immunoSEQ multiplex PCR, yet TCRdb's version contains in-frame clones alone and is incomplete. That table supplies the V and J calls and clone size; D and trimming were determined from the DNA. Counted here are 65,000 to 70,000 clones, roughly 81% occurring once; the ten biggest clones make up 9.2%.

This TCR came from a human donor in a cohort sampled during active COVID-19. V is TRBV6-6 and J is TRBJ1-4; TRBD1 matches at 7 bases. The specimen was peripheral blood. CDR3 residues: CATPREDRQGEKLFF. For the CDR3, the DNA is TGTGCCACCCCGCGGGAGGACAGACAGGGTGAAAAACTGTTTTTT.